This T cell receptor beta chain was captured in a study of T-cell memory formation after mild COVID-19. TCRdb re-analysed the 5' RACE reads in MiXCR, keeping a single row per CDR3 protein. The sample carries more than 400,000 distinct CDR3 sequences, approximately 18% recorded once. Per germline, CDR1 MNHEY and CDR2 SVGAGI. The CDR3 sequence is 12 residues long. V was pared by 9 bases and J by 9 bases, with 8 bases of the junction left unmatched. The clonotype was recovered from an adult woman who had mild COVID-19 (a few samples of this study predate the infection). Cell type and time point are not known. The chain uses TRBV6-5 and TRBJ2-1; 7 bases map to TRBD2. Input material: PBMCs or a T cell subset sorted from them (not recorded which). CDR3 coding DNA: TGTGCCAGTAACCACGGCGGGGGTGAGCAGTTCTTC. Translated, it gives CASNHGGGEQFF.